Presented here are 23 T cell receptor beta chains from one specimen sequenced in a study of blood T cell repertoires in COVID-19. The repertoire was sequenced with immunoSEQ multiplex PCR; TCRdb's copy has only in-frame clones and lacks some. The sample gives around 250,000 clones, around 80% of which show up once; 5% to 6% is in the top ten. Sequencing was done on a sample of peripheral blood. All receptors derive from a man older than 75 with acute or convalescent COVID-19.

The sample holds one count of this clone. The V and J genes are TRBV2 and TRBJ2-5, with D uncertain. This CDR3 is 13 amino acids long. From germline, CDR1 is SNHLY and CDR2 FYNNEI. V lost 8 bases and J lost 6, with 16 bases in between. The CDR3 spells CASGVLGSQTQYF. In nucleotides, the CDR3 is TGTGCCAGCGGCGTCCTAGGATCGCAGACCCAGTACTTC.

V and J are TRBV30 and TRBJ2-3, with 9 bases identical to TRBD2. Germline assignment: CDR1 GTSNPN and CDR2 SVGIG (reference sequence). CDR3 size: 16 residues. Trimming at V came to 3 bases and at J to 6 bases, leaving 13 bases not matched to a gene. CDR3 in DNA: TGTGCCTGGAGGAAGGGTTGGCGGGGGGGCCCGGATACGCAGTATTTT. Translating it yields CAWRKGWRGGPDTQYF.

The rearrangement uses TRBV9 and TRBJ2-1; weak D call: TRBD2 (5 bases). The CDR3 has 13 amino acids. Germline-derived CDR1 and CDR2 are SGDLS and YYNGEE. Trimming took off 2 bases at V and 9 bases at J, with 12 bases between the two ends. CDR3 protein: CASSVGEKGEQFF. DNA of the CDR3: TGTGCCAGCAGCGTGGGAGAAAAGGGTGAGCAGTTCTTC.

The chain recombines TRBV28 with TRBJ1-6; 9 bases are shared with TRBD1. Germline V gene sequence: CDR1 MDHEN, CDR2 SYDVKM. The length of the CDR3 is 16 residues. The V gene end was trimmed by 5 bases and the J gene end by 8 bases; junction bases not matched to a gene: 10. The DNA of the CDR3 is TGTGCCAGCAGTCGGACAGGGACAGGGCCGCATTCACCCCTCCACTTT. Protein sequence: CASSRTGTGPHSPLHF.

The chain is built from TRBV5-6 and TRBJ1-2; the D gene is possibly TRBD1 (6 bases). CDR1 SGHDT and CDR2 YYEEEE come from the germline V gene. The V end lost 1 base, the J end lost 2 bases, and 15 bases lay between the germline ends. This CDR3 comprises 16 residues. This CDR3 is CASSLRDTDSNYGYTF. CDR3 nucleotide sequence: TGTGCCAGCAGCTTGCGGGACACCGATTCGAACTATGGCTACACCTTC. The full variable domain, its missing parts supplied by reference TRBV5-6 and TRBJ1-2, is DAGVTQSPTHLIKTRGQQVTLRCSPKSGHDTVSWYQQALGQGPQFIFQYYEEEERQRGNFPDRFSGHQFPNYSSELNVNALLLGDSALYLCASSLRDTDSNYGYTFGSGTRLTVV.

V and J are TRBV6-5 and TRBJ2-7; 13 bases are shared with TRBD2. The germline V gene has CDR1 MNHEY and CDR2 SVGAGI. V shed 0 bases, J shed 5 bases, and the junction held 4 bases outside the gene matches. The CDR3 length is 16 residues. CDR3 sequence reads: CASSYSGLAGKDEQYF. The CDR3 DNA reads TGTGCCAGCAGTTACTCGGGACTAGCGGGAAAAGACGAGCAGTACTTC.

The V and J genes are TRBV29-1 and TRBJ2-3, with TRBD2 identical over 10 bases. Germline CDR1 is SQVTM and CDR2 is ANQGSEA. J gave up 3 bases and V 3 bases, and 3 bases lay outside the gene matches. CDR3 length equals 14 residues. The CDR3, as DNA: TGCAGCGTTGAGGTACTAGCGGGGACAGATACGCAGTATTTT. Protein product: CSVEVLAGTDTQYF.

The rearrangement uses TRBV6-5 and TRBJ2-1; TRBD2 is a possible D gene (6 bases). V gave up 7 bases and J gave up 6 bases, with 16 bases separating them. CDR1 is MNHEY and CDR2 is SVGAGI in the germline V gene. The CDR3 spans 14 residues. The CDR3 loop is CASIPVAGSNEQFF. In DNA, the CDR3 is TGTGCCAGCATCCCCGTGGCGGGGAGCAATGAGCAGTTCTTC.

The chain combines TRBV11-3 with TRBJ1-4; 8 bases are a match to TRBD1. The CDR3 is 15 amino acids. Germline V gene lookup returns CDR1 SGHNT and CDR2 YENEEA. V shed 5 bases and J 3 bases; nucleotides not matched to a gene: 5. CDR3 loop: CASSPRTGSNEKLFF. The CDR3, as DNA: TGTGCCAGCAGCCCACGGACAGGGTCTAATGAAAAACTGTTTTTT.

This rearrangement joins TRBV28 to TRBJ1-3, with 8 bases that match TRBD1. Germline V gives CDR1 MDHEN, CDR2 SYDVKM. The V and J ends lost 0 bases and 3 bases, in that order; junction bases with no gene match: 4. The CDR3 runs to 16 residues. The CDR3 DNA reads TGTGCCAGCAGTTTATGGGACAGGGAGAATGGAAACACCATATATTTT. Amino acids: CASSLWDRENGNTIYF.

The chain couples TRBV5-4 to TRBJ1-2; the match to TRBD1 covers 9 bases. The CDR3 loop spans 16 amino acids. In germline, CDR1 is SGHNT, CDR2 YYREEE (reference sequence). J lost 7 bases, V lost 1 base, and 11 bases had no gene match. The CDR3 is CASSLILGQGKVGYTF. The CDR3, as DNA: TGTGCCAGCAGCTTGATTTTAGGACAGGGGAAGGTTGGCTACACCTTC.

The chain uses TRBV5-1 and TRBJ2-1; weak D call: TRBD2 (5 bases). This CDR3 has 15 residues. Germline assignment: CDR1 SGHRS and CDR2 YFSETQ. V lost 1 base and J 3 bases, leaving 11 bases between the germline ends. The CDR3 bases are TGCGCCAGCAGCTTGAGGACTGGTCGCTACAATGAGCAGTTCTTC. This gives the protein CASSLRTGRYNEQFF.

The count of this clone is one. V and J are TRBV30 and TRBJ1-5; 10 nucleotides match TRBD1. From germline, CDR1 is GTSNPN and CDR2 SVGIG (reference sequence). V lost 2 bases and J lost 5; bases outside the gene matches: 6. The CDR3 loop spans 15 amino acids. DNA for the CDR3: TGTGCCTGGAGTTTCGACAGGGGGCTACATCAGCCCCAGCATTTT. Residues: CAWSFDRGLHQPQHF.

The chain couples TRBV5-4 to TRBJ1-6; tentatively, D is TRBD1 (6 bases). Trimming took 5 bases from V and 0 from J, leaving 18 bases between them. CDR1 and CDR2 (germline): SGHNT, YYREEE (reference sequence). This CDR3 has 18 residues. The CDR3 DNA sequence: TGTGCCAGCAGTTATTCTCAGGGGAGCCACTCCTATAATTCACCCCTCCACTTT. As protein: CASSYSQGSHSYNSPLHF.

CDR3 amino acids: CASSRGWLDEQYF. The DNA for the CDR3 is TGTGCCAGCAGCCGGGGGTGGCTGGACGAGCAGTACTTC. This rearrangement joins TRBV7-9 to TRBJ2-7; possibly TRBD2 for D (6 bases). V was trimmed by 5 bases and J by 5 bases, leaving 13 bases between them. Germline CDR1 and CDR2: SEHNR and FQNEAQ (reference sequence). The CDR3 is 13 amino acids.

The chain employs TRBV5-8 and TRBJ1-1, with TRBD1 matching over 8 bases. Germline V lookup: CDR1 SGHTS, CDR2 YDEGEE. The CDR3 covers 15 residues. The V gene end was trimmed by 10 bases and the J gene end by 6 bases; junction bases not matched to a gene: 17. CDR3: CAGQGGLVRGPEAFF. In DNA form, the CDR3 reads TGTGCCGGACAGGGAGGTTTGGTGAGGGGCCCTGAAGCTTTCTTT.

The chain joins TRBV7-2 to TRBJ2-5; TRBD2 is a possible D gene (6 bases). The CDR3 runs 14 residues. The germline gives CDR1 SGHTA, CDR2 FQGNSA. V lost 2 bases, J lost 5 bases, and 12 bases lay in between. The CDR3 nucleotides read TGTGCCAGCAGCTTACTCGTGGGAGGCGAGACCCAGTACTTC. As protein: CASSLLVGGETQYF.

This clone has a handful of counts. This chain links TRBV18 with TRBJ2-2; D is perhaps TRBD1 (6 bases). Germline V gene lookup returns CDR1 KGHSH and CDR2 LQKENI. Trimming removed 5 bases from V and 2 bases from J, with 9 bases in between. This CDR3 spans 14 amino acids. The CDR3 is CASSGQFNTGELFF. CDR3 in DNA: TGTGCCAGCTCAGGACAGTTTAACACCGGGGAGCTGTTTTTT.

This chain uses TRBV28 with TRBJ2-7, with TRBD2 matching 8 bases. The CDR3 is made up of 14 amino acids. In germline, CDR1 is MDHEN, CDR2 SYDVKM. The V gene end was trimmed by 6 bases and the J gene end by 3 bases; junction bases not matched to a gene: 7. The CDR3 here is CASRTRGGRYEQYF. The CDR3 coding sequence is TGTGCCAGCAGAACCCGGGGGGGACGCTACGAGCAGTACTTC.

The V gene is TRBV19, the J gene TRBJ2-3; perhaps TRBD2 as D (5 bases). Germline V lookup: CDR1 LNHDA, CDR2 SQIVND (reference sequence). This CDR3 has 15 residues. Trimming shortened V by 1 base and J by 1 base, and 9 bases separated the two germline ends. CDR3 loop: CASSIGTLRTDTQYF. The CDR3 coding sequence is TGTGCCAGTAGTATAGGGACTCTCCGCACAGATACGCAGTATTTT.

The V gene is TRBV5-1, the J gene TRBJ2-2, with D perhaps TRBD2 (6 bases). From germline, CDR1 is SGHRS and CDR2 YFSETQ. CDR3 size: 14 residues. Trimming pared 8 bases from V and 2 bases from J, leaving 13 bases between. CDR3 sequence: CARPEGRNTGELFF. CDR3 nucleotides: TGCGCCAGGCCGGAGGGGCGTAACACCGGGGAGCTGTTTTTT.

This clone was detected ten times or more. At the DNA level, this CDR3 is encoded by other sequences in the same sample as well. This rearrangement joins TRBV5-1 to TRBJ2-7, with 11 bases lining up with TRBD1. J was trimmed by 2 bases and V by 2 bases; bases with no gene match: 3. Germline lookup yields CDR1 SGHRS and CDR2 YFSETQ. This CDR3 has 15 residues. The CDR3 DNA reads as TGCGCCAGCAGCTTAGGACAGGGGGCTCCCTACGAGCAGTACTTC. This encodes CASSLGQGAPYEQYF.

The CDR3 is CASSPRGGVSPLHF. Written as DNA, the CDR3 is TGTGCCAGCAGCCCTAGGGGGGGGGTTTCACCCCTCCACTTT. The rearrangement uses TRBV3-1 (or the pseudogene TRBV3-2) and TRBJ1-6, with a tentative D call TRBD1 (6 bases). The V gene lost 4 bases and the J gene lost 9 bases, with 13 bases spanning the gap. The CDR3 extends over 14 amino acids. Germline V gene lookup returns CDR1 LGHDT and CDR2 YNNKEL (reference sequence).